The 5 T cell receptor beta chains listed next were all sequenced from one sample in a study of radiotherapy plus CTLA-4 blockade in lung cancer. Clones were sequenced by immunoSEQ multiplex PCR, and TCRdb holds only the in-frame ones, with some missing. The sample comprises about 45,000 clones, 73% of which are singletons, and around 3.3% rests with the top ten. The sample in question was peripheral blood, obtained from a patient treated with radiotherapy plus ipilimumab. These receptors were taken from a human donor with non-small cell lung cancer who had a complete response to radiotherapy plus ipilimumab.

J is TRBJ1-2 and V is TRBV6-5, with a tentative D call TRBD1 (5 bases). The ends were cut back, 0 bases at V and 7 bases at J, with 9 bases in the middle. This CDR3 region has 13 residues. Germline V gene sequence: CDR1 MNHEY, CDR2 SVGAGI. CDR3 region: CASSYSGGFGYTF. CDR3 DNA: TGTGCCAGCAGTTACTCCGGGGGATTTGGCTACACCTTC.

The CDR3 nucleotides are TGTGCCAGCAGCAAAGGACAGGAAAACATTCAGTACTTC. Translated: CASSKGQENIQYF. The chain is built from TRBV6-9 and TRBJ2-4; TRBD1 aligns across 7 bases. Trimming cost V 6 bases and J 5 bases; bases outside gene matches: 4. The CDR3 spans 13 residues. Germline values: CDR1 MNHGY, CDR2 SVAAGI.

This sequence joins TRBV18 and TRBJ2-5; TRBD2 matches at 11 bases. J was trimmed by 2 bases and V by 4 bases; bases with no gene match: 12. Per germline, CDR1 KGHSH and CDR2 LQKENI. This CDR3 has 18 amino acids. CDR3 loop: CASSQFSPLAGEQETQYF. The DNA for the CDR3 is TGTGCCAGCTCACAATTTTCGCCACTAGCGGGGGAACAAGAGACCCAGTACTTC.

The V and J genes are TRBV9 and TRBJ1-2; the D gene is possibly TRBD1 (5 bases). There are 16 residues in the CDR3. Deletions cut 5 bases from V and 4 bases from J, with 21 bases between. Germline-derived CDR1 and CDR2 are SGDLS and YYNGEE. CDR3 in DNA: TGTGCCAGCAGGAATACAGGACGGGCGCCCGGCTATGGCTACACCTTC. It translates to CASRNTGRAPGYGYTF.

The chain links TRBV5-4 to TRBJ2-7, with TRBD1 identical over 11 bases. The germline gives CDR1 SGHNT, CDR2 YYREEE (reference sequence). The CDR3 sequence is 15 residues long. Germline trimming cut 4 bases from V and 2 bases from J; bases unmatched to any gene: 5. Here the CDR3 reads CASSMDRGRTYEQYF. The CDR3 nucleotides are TGTGCCAGCAGCATGGACAGGGGGCGAACCTACGAGCAGTACTTC.